These T cell receptor beta chains were read from a single sample in a study of T cell repertoires in cytomegalovirus infection. TCRdb independently ran MiXCR on the reads; one entry per CDR3 protein. The sample has about 460,000 distinct CDR3 sequences, about 11% seen once. Sequencing was performed on PBMCs. Every receptor here comes from a human donor in good health (CMV status not recorded). Some clones in this sample may be carry-over from other donors' samples. Both conserved end residues are part of each CDR3. Fields, in order: clone size, D gene, V gene, J gene, CDR3 DNA, CDR3 protein. D genes are given only for firm matches. Rows may omit the clone size; those that give it use once, few, many or a size class.

clone_size: many; d_call: -; v_call: TRBV19; j_call: TRBJ1-1; cdr3_nt: TGTGCCAGTAGTATAGATCGGGGCTCTAGGGCTGAAGCTTTCTTT; cdr3_aa: CASSIDRGSRAEAFF
clone_size: many; d_call: -; v_call: TRBV12-3/TRBV12-4; j_call: TRBJ1-5; cdr3_nt: TGTGCCAGCAAATTAAACACAGGAAGTTGGCCGTCGCCCCAGCATTTT; cdr3_aa: CASKLNTGSWPSPQHF
clone_size: many; d_call: -; v_call: TRBV7-2; j_call: TRBJ1-2; cdr3_nt: TGTGCCAGCAGCGACTCACTACCCACAGGACGCTACACCTTC; cdr3_aa: CASSDSLPTGRYTF
clone_size: -; d_call: TRBD2; v_call: TRBV13; j_call: TRBJ2-7; cdr3_nt: TGTGCCAGCAGCTTAGACCGGGGGGGGCGCAGGAACGAGCAGTACTTC; cdr3_aa: CASSLDRGGRRNEQYF
clone_size: few; d_call: -; v_call: TRBV3-1; j_call: TRBJ1-1; cdr3_nt: TGTGCCAGCAGCCAAATTTGGTCCCAGGCTGAAGCTTTCTTT; cdr3_aa: CASSQIWSQAEAFF
clone_size: -; d_call: -; v_call: TRBV9; j_call: TRBJ1-2; cdr3_nt: TGTGCCAGCGGACAGAACTATGGCTACACCTTC; cdr3_aa: CASGQNYGYTF
clone_size: few; d_call: -; v_call: TRBV11-3; j_call: TRBJ1-1; cdr3_nt: TGTGCCAGCAGCTTATTCCGGGACTCTGAAGCTTTCTTT; cdr3_aa: CASSLFRDSEAFF
clone_size: many; d_call: -; v_call: TRBV6-5; j_call: TRBJ2-1; cdr3_nt: TGTGCCAGCAGTTACTCGAAGGGGGGGCGGTACAATGAGCAGTTCTTC; cdr3_aa: CASSYSKGGRYNEQFF
clone_size: few; d_call: -; v_call: TRBV12-3/TRBV12-4; j_call: TRBJ1-1; cdr3_nt: TGTGCCAGCAGTTTAGCCAACGGTGGGCTGTTGGTGGCTTTCTTT; cdr3_aa: CASSLANGGLLVAFF
clone_size: -; d_call: -; v_call: TRBV2; j_call: TRBJ2-7; cdr3_nt: TGTGCCAGCAACCCCGACTCCTACGAGCAGTACTTC; cdr3_aa: CASNPDSYEQYF
clone_size: few; d_call: -; v_call: TRBV20-1; j_call: TRBJ2-1; cdr3_nt: TGCAGTGCCCTGTGGGGGGGCCCCAATGAGCAGTTCTTC; cdr3_aa: CSALWGGPNEQFF
clone_size: many; d_call: -; v_call: TRBV7-8; j_call: TRBJ1-4; cdr3_nt: TGTGCCAGCAGCTATGGAACTCTGGGGGAAAAACTGTTTTTT; cdr3_aa: CASSYGTLGEKLFF
clone_size: -; d_call: TRBD1; v_call: TRBV20-1; j_call: TRBJ2-2; cdr3_nt: TGCAGTGCTTCCCGGGACAGGGAGAACAGGGGGGAGCTGTTTTTT; cdr3_aa: CSASRDRENRGELFF
clone_size: -; d_call: -; v_call: TRBV6-4; j_call: TRBJ1-5; cdr3_nt: TGTGCCAGCAGTGACTCGATAGGTCATCAGCCCCAGCATTTT; cdr3_aa: CASSDSIGHQPQHF
clone_size: many; d_call: -; v_call: TRBV7-8; j_call: TRBJ2-7; cdr3_nt: TGTGCCAGCAGAGCCGTGGACGGGAGCTACGAGCAGTACTTC; cdr3_aa: CASRAVDGSYEQYF
clone_size: many; d_call: -; v_call: TRBV5-1; j_call: TRBJ2-2; cdr3_nt: TGCGCCAGCACCGGGAGTAGCGCGAACACCGGGGAGCTGTTTTTT; cdr3_aa: CASTGSSANTGELFF
clone_size: -; d_call: TRBD1; v_call: TRBV3-1; j_call: TRBJ1-2; cdr3_nt: TGTGCCAGCAGCCCGGCCGGACAGGCTGGTTATGGCTACACCTTC; cdr3_aa: CASSPAGQAGYGYTF